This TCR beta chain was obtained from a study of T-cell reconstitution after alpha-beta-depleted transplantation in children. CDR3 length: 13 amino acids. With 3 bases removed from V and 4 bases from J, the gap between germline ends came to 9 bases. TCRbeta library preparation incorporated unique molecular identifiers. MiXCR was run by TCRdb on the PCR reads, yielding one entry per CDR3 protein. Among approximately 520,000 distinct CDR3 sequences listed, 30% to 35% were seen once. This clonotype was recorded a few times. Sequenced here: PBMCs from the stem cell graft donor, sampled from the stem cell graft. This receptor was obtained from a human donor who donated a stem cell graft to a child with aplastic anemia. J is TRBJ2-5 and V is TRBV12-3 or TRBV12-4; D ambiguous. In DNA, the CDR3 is TGTGCCAGCAGTTTCAAGTTGGGAGAGACCCAGTACTTC. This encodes CASSFKLGETQYF.